Given below is one T cell receptor beta chain in context. At one of its ends the junction is not consistent with the germline gene, which may arise from a read error. Multiplex touch-down PCR with TRB-A/B primers amplified rearranged V-D-J TRB sequences. TCRdb processed the multiplex PCR reads anew with MiXCR; each CDR3 protein has one entry. Among around 6,000 distinct CDR3 sequences, about 32% were seen once, and the ten largest hold about 28%. This sample is part of a study of T cell repertoires in aging, cancer and after chemotherapy. On the study more broadly: Chronic lymphocytic leukemia patients on fludarabine- or bendamustine-based regimens gave paired samples before and after chemotherapy.

Amplification of TCR beta used genomic DNA extracted from peripheral blood. Germline V CDR1 and CDR2: SGHNT, YYREEE (reference sequence). This CDR3 has 14 amino acids. The chain carries TRBV5-4 and TRBJ2-5; D ambiguous. The sequenced sample was blood. This sequence was found in a human donor with a blood cancer. This CDR3 reads CASSLGLEVETQYF. As DNA, the CDR3 is TGCGCCAGCAGCTTGGGGTTAGAAGTGGAGACCCAGTACTTC.